The clone carrying this TCR beta chain was detected many times. Its target is not known. Germline CDR1 SGDLS, CDR2 YYNGEE. There are 15 residues in the CDR3. The V end was cut by 6 bases, the J end by 0 bases, with 12 bases between. The data derive from a study of neurological immune-mediated disorders. Study-level results: It was the repertoires of 18 of 34 multiple sclerosis patients that phylogenetic grouping placed in one related-CDR3 cluster, which is a possible signature.

Stored at -80 C, 2 million PBMCs were the source of the unsorted libraries. TCRdb called the 5' RACE reads again in MiXCR, with one record for every CDR3 protein. The sample consists of some 78,000 distinct CDR3 sequences, less than 5.5% of them appearing once. The sequence was collected from a woman aged 25-40 years with multiple sclerosis. This chain joins TRBV9 and TRBJ2-2; D unresolved. The specimen was PBMCs. DNA for the CDR3: TGTGCCAGCAAAAGGTCGCCAGCGAACACCGGGGAGCTGTTTTTT. This translates into CASKRSPANTGELFF.